A single sample gave rise to the 10 T cell receptor beta chains below, sequenced in a study of tumor and adjacent non-tumor tissue in lung cancer listed by TCRdb under 2018. Library prep was done by multiplex PCR. Sequenced using an Illumina HiSeq 2500. TCRbeta libraries were built by three rounds of nested PCR using primers (Table S4), following protocols modified from ARM-PCR. The public reads were reprocessed in TCRdb via fastp at Q25 and MiXCR, keeping in-frame beta chains. All rows with the same CDR3 protein become a single entry with the most common DNA and genes. The sample table contains approximately 82,000 distinct CDR3 sequences; only one count was recorded for 76% of them. Together, the top ten hold about two fifths of the sample. RNA was isolated from bulk unsorted tissue, and RNA quality was assessed with a NanoDrop ND-1000 and an Agilent 2100. Normal lung samples were distant non-tumor tissue taken more than 3 cm from the tumor edge.

Sequencing was done on a sample of distant non-tumor lung tissue. The receptors originated from a man between 65 and 85 years old with non-small cell lung cancer.

As concerns this clonotype: The limits of the CDR3 on the DNA are not certain, so only TCRdb's listed CDR3 is given. This chain links TRBV5-6 with TRBJ1-2; the D segment call TRBD1 is taken from the table without a DNA check. The CDR3 region is 15 residues in length, termini included. From germline, CDR1 is SGHDT and CDR2 YYEEEE. CDR3 sequence reads: CASSRIDRVNYGCTF.

Of note for this clonotype: At one end the junction does not follow the germline gene, possibly because of a read error. The chain recombines TRBV7-9 with TRBJ2-5, with no clear D. Germline loops: CDR1 SEHNR, CDR2 FQNEAQ (reference sequence). This CDR3 is 15 amino acids long. The CDR3 region is CAISFPSSTKETQYF. In DNA, the CDR3 is TGTGCCATCAGCTTCCCGAGCAGTACGAAAGAGACCCAGTACTTC.

This clonotype counts as medium-sized. J is TRBJ2-3 and V is TRBV29-1; 10 nucleotides align to TRBD2. Germline-derived CDR1 and CDR2 are SQVTM and ANQGSEA. The V gene end was trimmed by 7 bases and the J gene end by 1 base; junction bases not matched to a gene: 5. The CDR3 runs to 14 residues. CDR3: CSAAGTSGTDTQYF. In DNA form, the CDR3 reads TGCAGCGCCGCCGGGACTAGCGGCACAGATACGCAGTATTTT.

This clonotype was observed a single time. The rearrangement uses TRBV28 and TRBJ1-2, with 7 positions matching TRBD1. Germline V gene data show CDR1 as MDHEN and CDR2 as SYDVKM. V dropped 10 bases and J dropped 4; count of bases not matched to a gene: 12. The CDR3 is 14 residues long. CDR3 residues: CATRRGTAIYGYTF. DNA for the CDR3: TGTGCCACTAGGCGCGGGACAGCTATCTATGGCTACACCTTC.

This clonotype was seen many times. The chain couples TRBV6-6 to TRBJ2-7, with 8 bases fitting TRBD2. The CDR3 runs to 16 residues. Looked up from germline, CDR1 is MNHNY and CDR2 is SVGAGI (reference sequence). The junction had 8 bases not matched to a gene; V was cut back by 0 bases and J by 4 bases. The CDR3 DNA follows: TGTGCCAGCAGTTACTCCCGGCTCGGGAGGGGATACGAGCAGTACTTC. Amino acid sequence: CASSYSRLGRGYEQYF.

This clonotype was counted once. An end of the junction does not agree with germline; a read error may underlie this. The rearrangement joins TRBV29-1 to TRBJ2-2; D is perhaps TRBD1 or TRBD2 (5 bases each). This CDR3 contains 14 residues. Looked up from germline, CDR1 is SQVTM and CDR2 is ANQGSEA. The CDR3 region has the DNA TGTAGCGTTAGGCGATGGGGCGGCACCGGGGAGTTGTTTTTT. Translated: CSVRRWGGTGELFF.

For this clonotype: The final CDR3 position lacks the conserved phenylalanine or tryptophan, pointing to a likely read error. This chain joins TRBV5-5 and TRBJ1-1; D gene ambiguous. The CDR3 is 13 amino acids. Germline CDR1 and CDR2: SGHKS and YYEKEE (reference sequence). Here the CDR3 DNA reads TGTGCCAGCGGCTTGAACCTTAACACTGAAGCTTTCTGT. Protein: CASGLNLNTEAFC.

Note on this clonotype: A read error may account for a junction end that differs from germline. This chain links TRBV6-6 with TRBJ1-6; the D gene is possibly TRBD1 (6 bases). Germline CDR1 is MNHNY and CDR2 is SVGAGI (reference sequence). The CDR3 loop spans 17 amino acids. This chain's CDR3 is CTSRKEHRTVTGSSLHF. As DNA, the CDR3 is TGTACCAGCAGAAAGGAACACAGAACAGTGACAGGTTCATCCCTCCACTTT.

The chain is built from TRBV7-9 and TRBJ2-5; TRBD1 aligns across 9 bases. Trimming removed 8 bases from V and 1 base from J; junction bases left unmatched: 8. The CDR3 runs to 15 residues. In germline, CDR1 is SEHNR, CDR2 FQNEAQ (reference sequence). In nucleotides, the CDR3 is TGTGCCAGCGGCTCCCGACAGGGGGGCCAAGAGACCCAGTACTTC. It yields the protein CASGSRQGGQETQYF.

For this clonotype: One end of the junction does not line up with germline, which may come from a read error. The V and J genes are TRBV4-1 and TRBJ2-5, with D perhaps TRBD1 (6 bases). The CDR3 covers 17 residues. From germline, CDR1 is MGHRA and CDR2 YSYEKL. The CDR3 sequence is CASSQDPSWGQQESQYF. In DNA, the CDR3 is TGCGCCAGCAGCCAAGATCCCTCGTGGGGGCAACAAGAGTCCCAGTACTTC.